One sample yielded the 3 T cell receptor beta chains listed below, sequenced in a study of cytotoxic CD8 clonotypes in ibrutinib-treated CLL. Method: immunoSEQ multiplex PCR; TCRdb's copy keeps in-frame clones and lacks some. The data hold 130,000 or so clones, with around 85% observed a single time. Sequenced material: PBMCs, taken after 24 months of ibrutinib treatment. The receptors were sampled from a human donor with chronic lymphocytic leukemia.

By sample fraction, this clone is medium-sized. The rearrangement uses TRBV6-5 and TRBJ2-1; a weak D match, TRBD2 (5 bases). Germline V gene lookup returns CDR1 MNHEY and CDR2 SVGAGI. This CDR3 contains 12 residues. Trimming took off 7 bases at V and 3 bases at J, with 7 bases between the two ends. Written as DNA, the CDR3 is TGTGCCAGCATGGGGAGCTACAATGAGCAGTTCTTC. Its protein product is CASMGSYNEQFF.

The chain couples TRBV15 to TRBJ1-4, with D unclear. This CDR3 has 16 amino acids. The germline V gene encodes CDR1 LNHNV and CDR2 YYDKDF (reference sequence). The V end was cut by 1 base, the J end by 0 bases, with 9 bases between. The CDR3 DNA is TGTGCCACCAGCAGAGGGGCGAGTGCAACTAATGAAAAACTGTTTTTT. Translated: CATSRGASATNEKLFF.

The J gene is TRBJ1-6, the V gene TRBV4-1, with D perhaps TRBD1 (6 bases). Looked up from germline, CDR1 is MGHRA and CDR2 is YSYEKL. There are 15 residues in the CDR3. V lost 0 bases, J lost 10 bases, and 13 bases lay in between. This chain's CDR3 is CASSQEAQGRSPLHF. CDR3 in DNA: TGCGCCAGCAGCCAAGAGGCGCAGGGGCGGTCACCCCTCCACTTT.